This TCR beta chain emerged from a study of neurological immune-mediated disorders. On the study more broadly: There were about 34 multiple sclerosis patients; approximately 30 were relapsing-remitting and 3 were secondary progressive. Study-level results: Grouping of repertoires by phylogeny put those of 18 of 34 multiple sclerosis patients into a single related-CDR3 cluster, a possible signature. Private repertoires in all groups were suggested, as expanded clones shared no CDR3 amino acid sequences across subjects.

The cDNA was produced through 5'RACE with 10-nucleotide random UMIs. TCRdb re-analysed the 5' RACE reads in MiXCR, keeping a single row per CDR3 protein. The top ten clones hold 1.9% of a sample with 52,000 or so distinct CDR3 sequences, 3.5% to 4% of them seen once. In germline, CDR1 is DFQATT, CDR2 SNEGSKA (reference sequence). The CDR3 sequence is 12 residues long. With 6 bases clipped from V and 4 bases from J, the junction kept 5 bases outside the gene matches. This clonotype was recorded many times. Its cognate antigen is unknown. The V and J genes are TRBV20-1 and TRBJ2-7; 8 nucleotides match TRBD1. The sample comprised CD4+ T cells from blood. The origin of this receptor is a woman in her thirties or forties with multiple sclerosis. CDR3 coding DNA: TGCAGTGCAACCCGGGACAGGTACGAGCAGTACTTC. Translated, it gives CSATRDRYEQYF.